This passage covers 20 T cell receptor beta chains from one sample sequenced in a study of blood T cell repertoires in COVID-19. TCRdb's table, derived via immunoSEQ multiplex PCR, lists solely in-frame clones and lacks some. The table lists roughly 180,000 clones, about 85% of them singletons, with approximately 2.1% in the top ten. Material for sequencing was PBMCs or T cells enriched from blood (not recorded which). The receptors shown here come from a woman in her twenties or thirties who had recovered from COVID-19.

The chain combines TRBV5-1 with TRBJ2-2; 10 nucleotides align to TRBD1. The CDR3 sequence is 16 residues long. Germline V gene data show CDR1 as SGHRS and CDR2 as YFSETQ. V gave up 2 bases and J gave up 5 bases; unmatched junction bases: 6. CDR3 region: CASSLGTGDSTGELFF. CDR3 DNA: TGCGCCAGCAGCTTAGGGACAGGGGATTCAACCGGGGAGCTGTTTTTT.

The CDR3: CASSFDRGRTEAFF. The CDR3 DNA reads as TGTGCCAGCAGCTTCGACAGGGGGCGAACTGAAGCTTTCTTT. The chain carries TRBV11-2 and TRBJ1-1; the match to TRBD1 covers 10 bases. Germline CDR1 SGHAT, CDR2 FQNNGV. The CDR3 loop spans 14 amino acids. Trimming removed 3 bases from V and 5 bases from J; junction bases left unmatched: 3.

V gene TRBV6-5 combines with J gene TRBJ2-3; no clear D gene. The length of the CDR3 is 14 residues. V lost 3 bases, J lost 6 bases, and 13 bases lay in between. Germline V gene sequence: CDR1 MNHEY, CDR2 SVGAGI. The CDR3 here is CASSYYVGADTQYF. The CDR3 DNA is TGTGCCAGCAGTTATTACGTGGGCGCGGATACGCAGTATTTT.

The rearrangement joins TRBV12-3 or TRBV12-4 to TRBJ1-2, with a possible D match to TRBD1 (5 bases). V was trimmed by 3 bases and J by 7 bases, leaving 12 bases between them. The CDR3 is 13 amino acids. This chain's CDR3 is CASSLGGVGGYTF. The CDR3 coding sequence is TGTGCCAGCAGTTTGGGGGGGGTTGGTGGCTACACCTTC.

The chain joins TRBV30 to TRBJ2-3, with 8 positions matching TRBD1. The length of the CDR3 is 15 residues. Germline CDR1 reads GTSNPN; CDR2 reads SVGIG (reference sequence). Trimming took 2 bases from V and 1 from J; bases not matched to a gene: 5. In DNA, the CDR3 is TGTGCCTGGAGTAGCCCGGGACAGGGCACAGATACGCAGTATTTT. Its protein product is CAWSSPGQGTDTQYF.

The chain carries TRBV30 and TRBJ1-4; 9 nucleotides agree with TRBD1. V trimming: 6 bases; J trimming: 4 bases; junction bases outside the gene matches: 6. The CDR3 runs 14 residues. Germline V gene data show CDR1 as GTSNPN and CDR2 as SVGIG (reference sequence). This chain's CDR3 is CACLPGQGNEKLFF. The CDR3 DNA reads TGTGCCTGCCTCCCGGGACAGGGTAATGAAAAACTGTTTTTT.

The chain uses TRBV4-3 and TRBJ2-1; 12 positions agree with TRBD2. There are 14 residues in the CDR3. Per the germline V gene, CDR1 is LGHNA and CDR2 is YSLEER. V dropped 1 base and J dropped 13; count of bases not matched to a gene: 5. CDR3 DNA sequence: TGCGCCAGCAGCCAAGGACTAGCGGGAGTGCGCCAGTTCTTC. This codes for CASSQGLAGVRQFF.

The chain couples TRBV14 to TRBJ1-5; D is possibly TRBD1 (5 bases). This CDR3 comprises 15 residues. The V end was cut by 1 base, the J end by 10 bases, with 17 bases between. The germline gives CDR1 SGHDN, CDR2 FVKESK. The CDR3 DNA sequence: TGTGCCAGCAGCCAAGCGGGGGGGAGAATCGGACCCCAGCATTTT. It yields the protein CASSQAGGRIGPQHF. The full variable domain, in which reference TRBV14 and TRBJ1-5 provide the parts outside the CDR3, is EAGVTQFPSHSVIEKGQTVTLRCDPISGHDNLYWYRRVMGKEIKFLLHFVKESKQDESGMPNNRFLAERTGGTYSTLKVQPAELEDSGVYFCASSQAGGRIGPQHFGDGTRLSIL.

V is TRBV28 and J is TRBJ1-1, with D possibly matching TRBD1 (5 bases). This CDR3 comprises 13 residues. With 2 bases removed from V and 6 bases from J, the gap between germline ends came to 10 bases. Germline CDR1 is MDHEN and CDR2 is SYDVKM. In DNA, the CDR3 is TGTGCCAGCAGTTTAGGGGGGGGTGCTGAAGCTTTCTTT. As protein: CASSLGGGAEAFF.

This clone was counted a single time. This chain joins TRBV7-9 and TRBJ1-1; 9 bases fit TRBD1. The germline gives CDR1 SEHNR, CDR2 FQNEAQ (reference sequence). Trimming removed 5 bases from V and 4 bases from J; junction bases left unmatched: 8. The CDR3 covers 15 residues. The CDR3 DNA reads TGTGCCAGCAGCCTCAAACAGGGGGCCGGCACTGAAGCTTTCTTT. Its protein is CASSLKQGAGTEAFF.

The CDR3 coding sequence is TGTGCCAGCTCCACCGAGGGCACGTACAATGAGCAGTTCTTC. Translated, it gives CASSTEGTYNEQFF. This chain links TRBV11-3 with TRBJ2-1; possibly TRBD2 for D (5 bases). In germline, CDR1 is SGHNT, CDR2 YENEEA. The length of the CDR3 is 14 residues. Trimming stripped 8 bases from V and 4 bases from J, with 15 bases between.

This clone was observed a single time. The J gene is TRBJ1-2, the V gene TRBV5-1, with D possibly TRBD1 on 5 matching bases. The germline V gene has CDR1 SGHRS and CDR2 YFSETQ. The V end lost 1 base, the J end lost 6 bases, and 10 bases lay between the germline ends. This CDR3 region has 13 residues. For the CDR3, the DNA is TGCGCCAGCAGCTTGCAGGGTTCGGATGGCTACACCTTC. Protein: CASSLQGSDGYTF.

The chain is built from TRBV3-1 (or the pseudogene TRBV3-2) and TRBJ1-2; TRBD1 matches 8 bases. The CDR3 consists of 16 residues. Germline CDR1 is LGHDT and CDR2 is YNNKEL (reference sequence). Trimming at V came to 0 bases and at J to 3 bases, leaving 6 bases not matched to a gene. CDR3: CASSQDPQTGDYGYTF. The CDR3 DNA follows: TGTGCCAGCAGCCAAGATCCCCAGACAGGGGACTATGGCTACACCTTC.

This chain uses TRBV4-3 with TRBJ2-2, with 7 nucleotides matching TRBD2. Germline V gene lookup returns CDR1 LGHNA and CDR2 YSLEER. The V segment lost 3 bases and the J segment 5 bases; nucleotides outside the gene matches: 6. This CDR3 is built from 15 residues. The CDR3 is CASSQTAGQTGELFF. The CDR3 DNA sequence: TGCGCCAGCAGCCAGACAGCGGGGCAAACCGGGGAGCTGTTTTTT.

This chain joins TRBV19 and TRBJ2-7; D is possibly TRBD1 (6 bases). V was trimmed by 10 bases and J by 4 bases, leaving 14 bases between them. CDR1 is LNHDA and CDR2 is SQIVND in the germline V gene (reference sequence). The CDR3 contains 12 residues. Here the CDR3 DNA reads TGTGCCACCTCAGGACAGCTATACGAGCAGTACTTC. It translates to CATSGQLYEQYF.

The chain links TRBV7-2 to TRBJ2-4; D not certain. Germline CDR1 reads SGHTA; CDR2 reads FQGNSA. V lost 0 bases to trimming and J lost 4 bases, with 7 bases between them. This CDR3 spans 14 amino acids. CDR3 in amino acids: CASSLAAQKNIQYF. The CDR3 DNA is TGTGCCAGCAGCTTAGCAGCGCAAAAAAACATTCAGTACTTC.

This chain links TRBV11-3 with TRBJ1-4, with D possibly being TRBD1 (5 bases). Germline CDR1 is SGHNT and CDR2 is YENEEA. CDR3 length: 14 amino acids. V was trimmed by 5 bases and J by 8 bases, leaving 15 bases between them. The CDR3 loop reads CASSAQGVVEKLFF. Written as DNA, the CDR3 is TGTGCCAGCAGCGCGCAAGGGGTTGTAGAAAAACTGTTTTTT.

The J gene is TRBJ1-1, the V gene TRBV18; TRBD1 might be the D (6 bases). The V and J ends lost 3 bases and 4 bases respectively, with 15 bases between them. Germline assignment: CDR1 KGHSH and CDR2 LQKENI. The CDR3 spans 15 residues. The CDR3 region is CASSPLQGEGTEAFF. CDR3 DNA: TGTGCCAGCTCACCGTTACAGGGAGAGGGCACTGAAGCTTTCTTT. The entire variable domain, with the rest obtained from reference TRBV18 and TRBJ1-1, is as follows: NAGVMQNPRHLVRRRGQEARLRCSPMKGHSHVYWYRQLPEEGLKFMVYLQKENIIDESGMPKERFSAEFPKEGPSILRIQQVVRGDSAAYFCASSPLQGEGTEAFFGQGTRLTVV.

The V gene is TRBV7-9, the J gene TRBJ2-2; 9 positions agree with TRBD1. V lost 5 bases, J lost 5 bases, and 9 bases stayed unmatched. The CDR3 runs to 16 residues. Germline CDR1 reads SEHNR; CDR2 reads FQNEAQ (reference sequence). CDR3 bases: TGTGCCAGCAGCCCTTGGACAGGGGCGGTTACCGGGGAGCTGTTTTTT. This gives the protein CASSPWTGAVTGELFF.

The genes are TRBV4-3 and TRBJ2-2; D is possibly TRBD1 (5 bases). V lost 7 bases and J lost 7, with 16 bases in between. Germline V gene data show CDR1 as LGHNA and CDR2 as YSLEER. The CDR3 is 14 amino acids. CDR3 residues: CASTGAVGNGELFF. The CDR3 nucleotides read TGCGCCAGCACTGGGGCAGTTGGGAACGGGGAGCTGTTTTTT.